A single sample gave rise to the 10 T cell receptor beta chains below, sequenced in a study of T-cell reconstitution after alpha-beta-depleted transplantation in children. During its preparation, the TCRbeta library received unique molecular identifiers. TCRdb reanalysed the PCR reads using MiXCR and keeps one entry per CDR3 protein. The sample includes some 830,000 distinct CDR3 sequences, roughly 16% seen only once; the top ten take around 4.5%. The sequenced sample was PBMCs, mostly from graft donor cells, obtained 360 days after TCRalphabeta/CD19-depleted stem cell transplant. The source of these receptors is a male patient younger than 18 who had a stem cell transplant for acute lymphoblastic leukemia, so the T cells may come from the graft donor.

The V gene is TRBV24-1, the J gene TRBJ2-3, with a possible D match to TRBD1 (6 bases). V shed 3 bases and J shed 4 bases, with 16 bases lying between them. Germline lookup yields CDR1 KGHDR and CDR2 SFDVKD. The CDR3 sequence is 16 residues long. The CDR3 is CATSDNLDRRPDTQYF. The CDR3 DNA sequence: TGTGCCACCAGTGATAATCTAGACAGGCGGCCAGATACGCAGTATTTT.

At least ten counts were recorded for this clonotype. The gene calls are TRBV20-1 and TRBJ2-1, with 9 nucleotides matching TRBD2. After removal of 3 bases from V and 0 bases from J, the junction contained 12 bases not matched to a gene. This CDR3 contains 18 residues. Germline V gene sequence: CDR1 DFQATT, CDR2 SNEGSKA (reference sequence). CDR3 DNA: TGCAGTGCTAGGGTTTTGGGTAGCGGGAGATACTCCTACAATGAGCAGTTCTTC. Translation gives CSARVLGSGRYSYNEQFF.

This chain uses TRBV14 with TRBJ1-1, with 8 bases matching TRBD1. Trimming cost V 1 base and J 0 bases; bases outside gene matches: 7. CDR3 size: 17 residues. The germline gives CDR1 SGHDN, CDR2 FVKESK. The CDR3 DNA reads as TGTGCCAGCAGCCAAGGGGGACAGGTCTACATGAACACTGAAGCTTTCTTT. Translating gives CASSQGGQVYMNTEAFF.

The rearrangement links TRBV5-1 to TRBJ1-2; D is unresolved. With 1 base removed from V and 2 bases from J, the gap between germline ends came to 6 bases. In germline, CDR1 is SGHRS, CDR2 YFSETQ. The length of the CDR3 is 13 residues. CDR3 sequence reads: CASSLNRNYGYTF. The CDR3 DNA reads TGCGCCAGCAGCTTGAACAGAAACTATGGCTACACCTTC.

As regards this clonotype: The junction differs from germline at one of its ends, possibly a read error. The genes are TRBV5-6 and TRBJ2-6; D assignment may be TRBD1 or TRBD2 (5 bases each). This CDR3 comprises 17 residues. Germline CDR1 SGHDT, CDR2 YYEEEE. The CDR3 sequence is CASSLEGRLSGANVLIF. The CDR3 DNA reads TGTGCCAGCAGCTTGGAGGGACGCCTCTCTGGGGCCAACGTCCTGATTTTC.

DNA of the CDR3: TGCGCCAGCAGCTGGGGGGGGACACTGAATAACCCCGCAGACAATGAGCAGTTCTTC. It codes for CASSWGGTLNNPADNEQFF. V and J are TRBV5-1 and TRBJ2-1; D may be TRBD2 (7 bases). The CDR3 runs 19 residues. Between the trimmed V and J ends, which lost 3 bases and 5 bases, there was a span of 27 bases. CDR1 and CDR2 (germline): SGHRS, YFSETQ.

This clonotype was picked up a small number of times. The CDR3 spells CSAHSGTSGGGDTQYF. CDR3 nucleotides: TGCAGTGCGCATTCCGGTACTAGCGGGGGAGGAGATACGCAGTATTTT. The chain has TRBV20-1 and TRBJ2-3, with 11 bases matching TRBD2. Germline V gene sequence: CDR1 DFQATT, CDR2 SNEGSKA (reference sequence). The CDR3 is 16 residues long. The J segment lost 5 bases and the V segment lost 6 bases, leaving 13 bases of the junction unmatched.

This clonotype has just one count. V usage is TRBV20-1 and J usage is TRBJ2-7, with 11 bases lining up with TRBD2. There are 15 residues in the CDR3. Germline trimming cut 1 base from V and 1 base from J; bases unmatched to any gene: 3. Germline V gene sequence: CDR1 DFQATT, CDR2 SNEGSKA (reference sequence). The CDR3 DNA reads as TGCAGTGCTAGAGCCACTAGCGGGGGATCCTACGAGCAGTACTTC. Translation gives CSARATSGGSYEQYF.

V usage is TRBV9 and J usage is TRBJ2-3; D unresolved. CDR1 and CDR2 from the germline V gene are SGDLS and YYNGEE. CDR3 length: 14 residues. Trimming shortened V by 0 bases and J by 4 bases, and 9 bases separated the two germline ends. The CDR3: CASSVEGRADTQYF. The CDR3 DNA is TGTGCCAGCAGCGTAGAGGGCAGAGCAGATACGCAGTATTTT.

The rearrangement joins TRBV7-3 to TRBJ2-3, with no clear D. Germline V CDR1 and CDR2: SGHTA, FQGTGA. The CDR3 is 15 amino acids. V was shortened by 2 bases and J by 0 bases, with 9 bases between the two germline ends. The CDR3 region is CASSLFGSSTDTQYF. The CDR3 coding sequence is TGTGCCAGCAGCTTATTCGGCAGCAGCACAGATACGCAGTATTTT.